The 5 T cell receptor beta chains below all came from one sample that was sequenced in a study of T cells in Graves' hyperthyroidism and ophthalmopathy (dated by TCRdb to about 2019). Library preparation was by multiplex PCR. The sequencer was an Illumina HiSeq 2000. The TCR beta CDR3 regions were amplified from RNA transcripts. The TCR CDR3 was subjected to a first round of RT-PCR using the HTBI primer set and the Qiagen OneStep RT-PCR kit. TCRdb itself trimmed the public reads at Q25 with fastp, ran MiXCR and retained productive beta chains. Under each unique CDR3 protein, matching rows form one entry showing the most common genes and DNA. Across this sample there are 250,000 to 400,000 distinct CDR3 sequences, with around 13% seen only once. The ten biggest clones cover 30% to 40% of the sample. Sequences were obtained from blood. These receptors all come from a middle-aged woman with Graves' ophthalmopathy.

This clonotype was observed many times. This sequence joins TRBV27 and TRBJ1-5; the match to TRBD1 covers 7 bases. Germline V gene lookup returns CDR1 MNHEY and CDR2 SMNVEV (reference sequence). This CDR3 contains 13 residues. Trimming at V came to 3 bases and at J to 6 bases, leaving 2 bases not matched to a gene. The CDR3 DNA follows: TGTGCCAGCAGTTTGACAGGGTTTCAGCCCCAGCATTTT. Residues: CASSLTGFQPQHF.

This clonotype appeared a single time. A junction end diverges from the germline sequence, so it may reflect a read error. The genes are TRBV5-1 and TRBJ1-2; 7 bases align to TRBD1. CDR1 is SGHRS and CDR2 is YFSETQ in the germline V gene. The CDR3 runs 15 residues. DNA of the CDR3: TGCGCCAGCAGCCCAAGGGACAGCCCGCTATATGGCTGCACCTTC. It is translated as CASSPRDSPLYGCTF.

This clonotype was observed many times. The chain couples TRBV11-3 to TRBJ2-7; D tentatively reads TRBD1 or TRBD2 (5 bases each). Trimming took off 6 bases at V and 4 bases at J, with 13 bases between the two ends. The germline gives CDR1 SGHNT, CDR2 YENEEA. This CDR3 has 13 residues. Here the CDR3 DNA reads TGTGCCAGCAGGGGGGACCCCCTTTACGAGCAGTACTTC. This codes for CASRGDPLYEQYF.

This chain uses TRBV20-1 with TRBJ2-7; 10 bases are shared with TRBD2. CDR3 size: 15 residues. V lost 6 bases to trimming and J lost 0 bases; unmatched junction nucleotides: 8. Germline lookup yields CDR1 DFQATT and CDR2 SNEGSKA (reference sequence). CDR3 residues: CSASGLAGVSYEQYF. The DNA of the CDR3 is TGCAGTGCCTCAGGGCTAGCGGGAGTCTCCTACGAGCAGTACTTC.

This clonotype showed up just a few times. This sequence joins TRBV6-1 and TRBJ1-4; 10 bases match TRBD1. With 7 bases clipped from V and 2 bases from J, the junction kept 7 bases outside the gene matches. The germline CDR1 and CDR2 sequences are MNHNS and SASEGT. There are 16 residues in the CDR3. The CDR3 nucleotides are TGTGCCAGCAACTCCGGGACAGGGGCCACTAATGAAAAACTGTTTTTT. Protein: CASNSGTGATNEKLFF.